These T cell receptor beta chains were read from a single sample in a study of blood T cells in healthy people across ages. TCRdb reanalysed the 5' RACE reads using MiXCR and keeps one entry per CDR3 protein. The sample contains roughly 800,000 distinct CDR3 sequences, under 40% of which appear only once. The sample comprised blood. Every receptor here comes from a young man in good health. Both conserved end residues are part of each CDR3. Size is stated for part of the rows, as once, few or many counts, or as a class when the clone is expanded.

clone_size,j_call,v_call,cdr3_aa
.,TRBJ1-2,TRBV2,CASSAAVPNYGYTF
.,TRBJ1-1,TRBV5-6,CASSLGRVMNTEAFF
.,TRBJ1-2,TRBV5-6,CASSSRDGGSYGYTF
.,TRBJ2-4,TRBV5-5,CASSFRTEQIPNIQYF
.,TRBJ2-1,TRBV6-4,CASSLSRDKGNEQFF
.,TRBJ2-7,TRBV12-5,CASGLVPGDRPYEQYF
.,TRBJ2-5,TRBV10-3,CAISDGLQETQYF
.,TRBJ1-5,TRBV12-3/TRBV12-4,CASSLGSSQHF
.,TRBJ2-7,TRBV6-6,CASSSMGVQEAQYF
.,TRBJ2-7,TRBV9,CASSPTSGGGEQYF
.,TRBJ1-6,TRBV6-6,CASSYRIGTVRNSPLHF
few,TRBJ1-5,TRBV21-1,CASRRGGFSQPQHF
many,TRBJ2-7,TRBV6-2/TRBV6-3,CASSYGLTYEQYF
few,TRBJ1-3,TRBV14,CASSPLDTTSFSGNTIYF
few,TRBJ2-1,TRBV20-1,CSATFFGGGYNEQFF
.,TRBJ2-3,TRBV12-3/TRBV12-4,CASSSDTATSTDTQYF
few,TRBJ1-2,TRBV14,CASSHNTGTGGYGYTF
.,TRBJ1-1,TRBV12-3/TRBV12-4,CASERMNTEAFF
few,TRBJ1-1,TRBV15,CATSREIFGGWAEAFF
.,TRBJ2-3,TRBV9,CASSVTSGGASTDTQYF
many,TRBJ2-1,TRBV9,CASSAGRDFGNEQFF
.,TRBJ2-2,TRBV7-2,CASSLAAGAGSGELFF
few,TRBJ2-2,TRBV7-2,CASSLDPNTGELFF
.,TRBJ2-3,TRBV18,CASSLRGLLTDTQYF
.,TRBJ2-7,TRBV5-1,CASHNTGRIYEQYF
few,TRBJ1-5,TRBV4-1,CASSQRTPATDSNQPQHF
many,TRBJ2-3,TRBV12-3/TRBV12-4,CASSFGGRADTQYF
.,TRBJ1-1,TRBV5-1,CASSLTGLQGEAFF
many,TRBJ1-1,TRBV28,CASKDSLNTEAFF
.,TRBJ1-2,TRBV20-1,CSARVQINYGYTF
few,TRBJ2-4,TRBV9,CASSQGAEQYF
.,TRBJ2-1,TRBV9,CASSRGLRSYNEQFF
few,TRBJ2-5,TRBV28,CASAVPAQETQYF
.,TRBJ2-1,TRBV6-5,CASSRGTGANEQFF
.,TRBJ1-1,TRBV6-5,CASSYGQGKAFF
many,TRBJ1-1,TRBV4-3,CASSQSGGGTEAFF
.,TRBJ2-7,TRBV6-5,CASSYWQGDNEQCF